The 12 T cell receptor beta chains listed next were all sequenced from one sample in a study of CD4 T cells in relation to SARS-CoV-2 and coronaviruses. Method: immunoSEQ multiplex PCR; TCRdb's copy keeps in-frame clones and lacks some. Among about 43,000 clones listed, over 75% were seen once. These receptors lack a known antigen. Sequencing used naive CD4+ T cells from PBMCs, cultured in vitro. Subset of the sample: naive CD4+ T cells isolated by negative enrichment. The receptors come from an adult with COVID-19.

The J gene is TRBJ1-2, the V gene TRBV3-1 (or the pseudogene TRBV3-2), with 9 bases that match TRBD1. CDR1 and CDR2 (germline): LGHDT, YNNKEL (reference sequence). Trimming cost V 0 bases and J 7 bases; bases outside gene matches: 3. The CDR3 has 14 amino acids. The CDR3 DNA follows: TGTGCCAGCAGCCAAGAACAGGGGGCGGGTGGCTACACCTTC. Residues: CASSQEQGAGGYTF.

This clone has more than one count but fewer than ten. This sequence joins TRBV2 and TRBJ2-2; the match to TRBD1 covers 7 bases. V was clipped by 5 bases and J by 1 base; unmatched bases: 1. The CDR3 is made up of 14 amino acids. CDR1 and CDR2 from the germline V gene are SNHLY and FYNNEI. In DNA form, the CDR3 reads TGTGCCAGCAGTCGGACAGGGAACACCGGGGAGCTGTTTTTT. As protein: CASSRTGNTGELFF.

The chain has TRBV7-6 and TRBJ2-6; 9 bases align to TRBD1. Germline-derived CDR1 and CDR2 are SGHVS and FNYEAQ. This CDR3 spans 19 amino acids. V was pared by 1 base and J by 0 bases, with 7 bases of the junction left unmatched. The CDR3 DNA follows: TGTGCCAGCAGCTTAGAAGGGACAGGGCACTACTCTGGGGCCAACGTCCTGACTTTC. This sequence encodes CASSLEGTGHYSGANVLTF.

V is TRBV18 and J is TRBJ1-1, with D possibly TRBD1 on 5 matching bases. This CDR3 is built from 15 residues. In germline, CDR1 is KGHSH, CDR2 LQKENI. Between the trimmed V and J ends, which lost 4 bases and 1 base, there was a span of 13 bases. The CDR3 DNA follows: TGTGCCAGCTCACTCCACGGGGCTGGGAACACTGAAGCTTTCTTT. The encoded protein is CASSLHGAGNTEAFF.

The gene calls are TRBV5-6 and TRBJ1-4, with a tentative D call TRBD1 (6 bases). The CDR3 consists of 14 residues. Per the germline V gene, CDR1 is SGHDT and CDR2 is YYEEEE. Deletions cut 2 bases from V and 6 bases from J, with 11 bases between. The DNA of the CDR3 is TGTGCCAGCAGCTTTTACAGGGAAGATGAAAAACTGTTTTTT. Amino acid sequence: CASSFYREDEKLFF. Drawing the rest from reference TRBV5-6 and TRBJ1-4, the complete variable domain is DAGVTQSPTHLIKTRGQQVTLRCSPKSGHDTVSWYQQALGQGPQFIFQYYEEEERQRGNFPDRFSGHQFPNYSSELNVNALLLGDSALYLCASSFYREDEKLFFGSGTQLSVL.

The J gene is TRBJ2-5, the V gene TRBV2; no reliable D call. Trimming pared 2 bases from V and 3 bases from J, leaving 7 bases between. The CDR3 has 13 amino acids. Per germline, CDR1 SNHLY and CDR2 FYNNEI. The CDR3 sequence is CASSELTEETQYF. CDR3 nucleotides: TGTGCCAGCAGTGAACTAACAGAAGAGACCCAGTACTTC. The full variable domain, its missing parts supplied by reference TRBV2 and TRBJ2-5, is EPEVTQTPSHQVTQMGQEVILRCVPISNHLYFYWYRQILGQKVEFLVSFYNNEISEKSEIFDDQFSVERPDGSNFTLKIRSTKLEDSAMYFCASSELTEETQYFGPGTRLLVL.

The chain uses TRBV30 and TRBJ2-1; unclear D gene. Trimming took 5 bases from V and 7 from J, leaving 9 bases between them. The CDR3 contains 11 residues. Per the germline V gene, CDR1 is GTSNPN and CDR2 is SVGIG (reference sequence). The CDR3 region is CAWVERNEQFF. DNA of the CDR3: TGTGCCTGGGTCGAGAGGAATGAGCAGTTCTTC.

Comments on this clone: This CDR3 is also generated by other DNA sequences in the sample. This rearrangement joins TRBV5-1 to TRBJ1-1; D remains unclear. Germline CDR1 is SGHRS and CDR2 is YFSETQ. V was clipped by 2 bases and J by 1 base, with 6 bases between them. This CDR3 is 13 amino acids long. For the CDR3, the DNA is TGCGCCAGCAGCTTCCGAGGGAACACTGAAGCTTTCTTT. Translated: CASSFRGNTEAFF.

This clone appeared a few times. At one end the junction does not follow the germline gene, possibly because of a read error. V usage is TRBV7-2 and J usage is TRBJ2-7; the D gene is possibly TRBD2 (5 bases). The CDR3 consists of 15 residues. CDR1 SGHTA and CDR2 FQGNSA come from the germline V gene. The CDR3 spells CASSLVPGNSDEQYF. CDR3 DNA: TGTGCCAGCAGCTTAGTCCCGGGGAACTCCGACGAGCAGTACTTC.

The chain is built from TRBV5-1 and TRBJ2-7; 9 nucleotides line up with TRBD1. The CDR3 is 15 amino acids. Germline values: CDR1 SGHRS, CDR2 YFSETQ. The V and J ends lost 4 bases and 5 bases, in that order; junction bases with no gene match: 10. CDR3 bases: TGCGCCAGCAGCGGAACAGGGGGCGCTTCCGACGAGCAGTACTTC. Its protein product is CASSGTGGASDEQYF.

V usage is TRBV7-2 and J usage is TRBJ2-7; D is possibly TRBD2 (6 bases). This CDR3 region has 14 residues. Germline V gene lookup returns CDR1 SGHTA and CDR2 FQGNSA. V was trimmed by 2 bases and J by 0 bases, leaving 8 bases between them. The CDR3 nucleotides are TGTGCCAGCAGCTTATTGGGAGGCTCCTACGAGCAGTACTTC. This sequence encodes CASSLLGGSYEQYF.

This chain links TRBV18 with TRBJ2-7; 9 bases align to TRBD2. This CDR3 is built from 16 residues. V lost 1 base, J lost 2 bases, and 6 bases stayed unmatched. Per germline, CDR1 KGHSH and CDR2 LQKENI. CDR3 sequence (DNA): TGTGCCAGCTCACCACAAGGCCTAGCGGGGACCTACGAGCAGTACTTC. It is translated as CASSPQGLAGTYEQYF.